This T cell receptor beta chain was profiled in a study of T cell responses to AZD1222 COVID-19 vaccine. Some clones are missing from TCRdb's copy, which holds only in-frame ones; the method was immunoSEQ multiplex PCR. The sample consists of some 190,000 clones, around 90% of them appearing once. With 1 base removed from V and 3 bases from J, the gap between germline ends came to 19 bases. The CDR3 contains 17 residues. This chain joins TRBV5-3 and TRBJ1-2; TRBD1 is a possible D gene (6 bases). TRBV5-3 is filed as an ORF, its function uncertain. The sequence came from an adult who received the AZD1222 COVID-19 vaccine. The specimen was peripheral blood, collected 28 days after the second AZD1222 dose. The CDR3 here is CARSLKPTGTPDYGYTF. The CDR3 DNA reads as TGTGCCAGAAGCTTGAAACCTACCGGGACACCGGACTATGGCTACACCTTC.